This record concerns one T cell receptor beta chain sequence. Its antigen is not known. Germline and junction disagree at one end, which may indicate a read error. PCR was performed using 60 Vbeta and 13 Jbeta primers. Original handling: It was a later analysis that counted roughly 80 million unique TCR beta chains, of which roughly 10 million were shared. Sequencing was performed with immunoSEQ multiplex PCR; in TCRdb, only in-frame clones are kept and a portion is missing. V, J and clone size reflect that table, while D and trimming were determined from the DNA. Of roughly 140,000 clones in the sample, about 79% were seen once. This entry comes from a study of cytomegalovirus exposure and HLA in healthy donors. CDR3 length equals 15 residues. CDR1 is SSHAT, CDR2 FNYEAQ, per germline (reference sequence). The study's findings and limits: The productive fraction for most TCR beta V segments was about 90% or about 30% in an earlier analysis.

This clonotype originated in a male donor in good health and CMV-seronegative. Sequencing was performed on PBMCs. The chain carries TRBV7-7 and TRBJ2-1; 10 bases agree with TRBD2. The CDR3 DNA is TGTGCTAGCAGCTTAGTAGCGGGAGGCTACAATGAGCAGTTCTTC. This codes for CASSLVAGGYNEQFF.